Shown below are 28 T cell receptor beta chains from a single sample sequenced in a study of blood T cell repertoires in COVID-19. Profiled with immunoSEQ multiplex PCR; TCRdb holds only in-frame clones, not every one. The sample lists about 370,000 clones, more than 75% occurring once. Sequencing input: peripheral blood. These receptors all stem from a woman aged 25 to 39 with COVID-19, enrolled during active disease.

The rearrangement links TRBV19 to TRBJ1-1, with TRBD1 identical over 8 bases. CDR3 length: 16 amino acids. After removal of 7 bases from V and 10 bases from J, the junction contained 20 bases not matched to a gene. Germline V gene sequence: CDR1 LNHDA, CDR2 SQIVND (reference sequence). Written as DNA, the CDR3 is TGTGCCAGTACCGGTTCGGCGGACAGGGCTTATCGCGGAGCTTTCTTT. As protein: CASTGSADRAYRGAFF. Combining the CDR3 with reference TRBV19 and TRBJ1-1 gives the whole variable domain DGGITQSPKYLFRKEGQNVTLSCEQNLNHDAMYWYRQDPGQGLRLIYYSQIVNDFQKGDIAEGYSVSREKKESFPLTVTSAQKNPTAFYLCASTGSADRAYRGAFFGQGTRLTVV.

The gene calls are TRBV19 and TRBJ2-7; TRBD2 might be the D (5 bases). Trimming removed 3 bases at V and 5 bases at J, with 14 bases between. CDR1 and CDR2 from the germline V gene are LNHDA and SQIVND (reference sequence). This CDR3 region has 14 residues. The DNA for the CDR3 is TGTGCCAGTAGTATTGCTGGGGTGGAGGACGAGCAGTACTTC. Its protein product is CASSIAGVEDEQYF.

This clone was seen only once. The J gene is TRBJ2-5, the V gene TRBV5-1; TRBD2 matches at 14 bases. Trimming cost V 0 bases and J 5 bases; bases outside gene matches: 15. The length of the CDR3 is 20 residues. The germline gives CDR1 SGHRS, CDR2 YFSETQ. CDR3 bases: TGCGCCAGCAGCTTGGTTCCTAACAGGGGACTAGCGGGAGTGGGTGAGACCCAGTACTTC. Protein: CASSLVPNRGLAGVGETQYF.

V is TRBV2 and J is TRBJ1-2, with D possibly matching TRBD1 (6 bases). This CDR3 region has 14 residues. Trimming cost V 2 bases and J 6 bases, with 13 bases left between them. CDR1 and CDR2 (germline): SNHLY, FYNNEI. CDR3 DNA: TGTGCCAGCAGTGAATACCAGGGGATCGATGGCTACACCTTC. Its protein is CASSEYQGIDGYTF.

This clone was seen just once. The J gene is TRBJ2-7, the V gene TRBV12-3 or TRBV12-4, with D maybe TRBD2 (5 bases). There are 10 residues in the CDR3. V gave up 5 bases and J gave up 7 bases, with 6 bases separating them. CDR3 sequence (DNA): TGTGCCAGCAGTACGGGGGAGCAGTACTTC. This translates into CASSTGEQYF.

This clone was detected ten times or more. V is TRBV6-4 and J is TRBJ2-2; tentative D call: TRBD2 (6 bases). The CDR3 totals 13 residues. V lost 4 bases and J lost 3, with 6 bases in between. CDR1 is MRHNA and CDR2 is SNTAGT in the germline V gene. DNA for the CDR3: TGTGCCAGCAGTGCGGGAGACACCGGGGAGCTGTTTTTT. It specifies CASSAGDTGELFF.

The chain employs TRBV27 and TRBJ2-3; D uncertain. The CDR3 is made up of 16 amino acids. Trimming stripped 2 bases from V and 2 bases from J, with 14 bases between. CDR1 and CDR2 (germline): MNHEY, SMNVEV (reference sequence). The CDR3 DNA reads as TGTGCCAGCAGTTTAACGCGACTCAGTCACACAGATACGCAGTATTTT. Its protein product is CASSLTRLSHTDTQYF.

This sequence joins TRBV18 and TRBJ2-2, with D perhaps matching TRBD2 (6 bases). The V and J ends lost 0 bases and 6 bases respectively, with 20 bases between them. The CDR3 totals 18 residues. Germline V gene data show CDR1 as KGHSH and CDR2 as LQKENI. DNA of the CDR3: TGTGCCAGCTCACCACCCTCGGGCAGCGGGCAGGCTGCCGGGGAGCTGTTTTTT. Amino acids: CASSPPSGSGQAAGELFF.

This rearrangement joins TRBV3-1 (or the pseudogene TRBV3-2) to TRBJ2-5; perhaps TRBD2 as D (7 bases). V dropped 0 bases and J dropped 3 bases, with 11 bases sitting between them. The CDR3 runs to 15 residues. Germline CDR1 and CDR2: LGHDT and YNNKEL (reference sequence). This chain's CDR3 is CASSQDGRTEETQYF. CDR3 in DNA: TGTGCCAGCAGCCAAGACGGGAGGACAGAAGAGACCCAGTACTTC.

This clone has a handful of counts. Other DNA sequences in the sample encode the same CDR3. This rearrangement joins TRBV5-1 to TRBJ2-2; TRBD1 matches 8 bases. The CDR3 runs 14 residues. V shed 0 bases and J 6 bases; nucleotides not matched to a gene: 1. CDR1 SGHRS and CDR2 YFSETQ come from the germline V gene. The CDR3 sequence is CASSLGQGPGELFF. CDR3 in DNA: TGCGCCAGCAGCTTGGGACAGGGGCCCGGGGAGCTGTTTTTT.

The rearrangement uses TRBV2 and TRBJ1-5; a weak D match, TRBD1 (5 bases). This CDR3 contains 15 residues. Germline V gene sequence: CDR1 SNHLY, CDR2 FYNNEI. The V end was cut by 4 bases, the J end by 5 bases, with 15 bases between. The CDR3 sequence: CASSGQGLQYQPQHF. CDR3 DNA sequence: TGTGCCAGCAGTGGCCAGGGCTTACAATATCAGCCCCAGCATTTT.

This clone occurred many times. The chain uses TRBV21-1 and TRBJ2-7; the D call in the table, TRBD1, was not verified against the DNA. TRBV21-1 is a documented pseudogene. This CDR3 is built from 16 residues. CDR3 amino acids: CASTPSRGQNAYEQYF. In DNA, the CDR3 is TGTGCCAGCACCCCCTCTCGCGGACAGAACGCCTACGAGCAGTACTTC.

The chain has TRBV15 and TRBJ1-1, with D unclear. V lost 0 bases and J lost 11, with 10 bases in between. The CDR3 length is 12 residues. Germline V gene lookup returns CDR1 LNHNV and CDR2 YYDKDF (reference sequence). This CDR3 is CATSRDTIEAFF. In DNA form, the CDR3 reads TGTGCCACCAGCAGAGATACCATCGAGGCTTTCTTT.

The chain uses TRBV10-3 and TRBJ2-1, with D possibly matching TRBD1 (5 bases). V dropped 3 bases and J dropped 2 bases, with 8 bases sitting between them. The CDR3 runs 14 residues. Per germline, CDR1 ENHRY and CDR2 SYGVKD. The CDR3 DNA reads as TGTGCCATCAGTGATAGGGGCCCCTACAATGAGCAGTTCTTC. It is translated as CAISDRGPYNEQFF.

This chain connects TRBV7-3 to TRBJ1-1, with D possibly matching TRBD1 (6 bases). The V end was cut by 4 bases, the J end by 3 bases, with 9 bases between. From germline, CDR1 is SGHTA and CDR2 FQGTGA. This CDR3 comprises 13 residues. The CDR3 spells CASSSYRDTEAFF. Written as DNA, the CDR3 is TGTGCCAGCAGCTCCTACAGGGACACTGAAGCTTTCTTT.

V gene TRBV12-3 or TRBV12-4 combines with J gene TRBJ2-3; D call uncertain. V was shortened by 5 bases and J by 2 bases, with 8 bases between the two germline ends. This CDR3 comprises 13 residues. DNA for the CDR3: TGTGCCAGCAGTCCACTAACCACAGATACGCAGTATTTT. Encoded protein: CASSPLTTDTQYF.

The V call is TRBV19, the J call TRBJ1-2, with TRBD1 matching 7 bases. V was clipped by 4 bases and J by 8 bases; unmatched bases: 13. Germline V gene data show CDR1 as LNHDA and CDR2 as SQIVND (reference sequence). The CDR3 totals 15 residues. Written as DNA, the CDR3 is TGTGCCAGTAGTAGAGGACAGGCGTCTCATGGGGGCTACACCTTC. Translation: CASSRGQASHGGYTF.

V usage is TRBV28 and J usage is TRBJ1-2; 7 bases match TRBD1. With V trimmed by 7 bases and J by 4 bases, 12 bases remained unmatched. The germline V gene encodes CDR1 MDHEN and CDR2 SYDVKM. The CDR3 runs to 15 residues. The CDR3 DNA reads as TGTGCCAGCACTTCCGGGGACAGCAATTCCTATGGCTACACCTTC. It specifies CASTSGDSNSYGYTF.

The rearrangement uses TRBV7-9 and TRBJ2-2; 11 nucleotides align to TRBD2. Trimming at V came to 4 bases and at J to 6 bases, leaving 4 bases not matched to a gene. The CDR3 spans 15 residues. Germline values: CDR1 SEHNR, CDR2 FQNEAQ (reference sequence). Here the CDR3 reads CASSSSGRFAGELFF. In DNA form, the CDR3 reads TGTGCCAGCAGCTCTAGCGGGAGGTTTGCCGGGGAGCTGTTTTTT.

The gene calls are TRBV5-5 and TRBJ2-3, with a weak D call TRBD2 (5 bases). Germline-derived CDR1 and CDR2 are SGHKS and YYEKEE (reference sequence). Trimming shortened V by 2 bases and J by 4 bases, and 14 bases separated the two germline ends. The CDR3 sequence is 15 residues long. Written as DNA, the CDR3 is TGTGCCAGCAGCTTAATACGAGGGAGCGCAGATACGCAGTATTTT. It yields the protein CASSLIRGSADTQYF.

The CDR3 reads CARDSHTEAFF. CDR3 DNA: TGTGCCAGGGACAGCCACACTGAAGCTTTCTTT. The chain has TRBV27 and TRBJ1-1, with D tentatively TRBD1 (6 bases). Trimming cost V 9 bases and J 3 bases, with 8 bases left between them. The germline gives CDR1 MNHEY, CDR2 SMNVEV (reference sequence). The CDR3 spans 11 residues.

This clone was observed a handful of times. V gene TRBV19 combines with J gene TRBJ1-1, with D tentatively TRBD1 (6 bases). V dropped 3 bases and J dropped 5 bases, with 19 bases sitting between them. This CDR3 is built from 16 residues. The germline V gene has CDR1 LNHDA and CDR2 SQIVND (reference sequence). Written as DNA, the CDR3 is TGTGCCAGTAGTATGACCCCCGGGAGGGGGGCAACTGAAGCTTTCTTT. This translates into CASSMTPGRGATEAFF.

The genes are TRBV30 and TRBJ2-7; D remains unclear. V gave up 0 bases and J gave up 0 bases, with 9 bases separating them. The CDR3 has 14 amino acids. Germline V gives CDR1 GTSNPN, CDR2 SVGIG (reference sequence). This chain's CDR3 is CAWSVYFPSYEQYF. As DNA, the CDR3 is TGTGCCTGGAGTGTATACTTCCCCTCCTACGAGCAGTACTTC.

The rearrangement uses TRBV5-4 and TRBJ2-7; the match to TRBD1 covers 9 bases. The V segment lost 3 bases and the J segment 5 bases; nucleotides outside the gene matches: 3. Looked up from germline, CDR1 is SGHNT and CDR2 is YYREEE (reference sequence). The CDR3 contains 13 residues. The CDR3 region has the DNA TGTGCCAGCAGCTCGGGACAGGGTGACGAGCAGTACTTC. Translated, it gives CASSSGQGDEQYF.

The rearrangement joins TRBV28 to TRBJ2-7; 7 bases agree with TRBD1. CDR1 and CDR2 (germline): MDHEN, SYDVKM. V trimming: 5 bases; J trimming: 7 bases; junction bases outside the gene matches: 8. CDR3 length: 13 amino acids. CDR3 residues: CASSPRARGEQYF. CDR3 DNA: TGTGCCAGCAGTCCAAGGGCCAGGGGGGAGCAGTACTTC.

The chain has TRBV6-5 and TRBJ1-1; D not certain. Germline CDR1 MNHEY, CDR2 SVGAGI. The length of the CDR3 is 15 residues. The ends were cut back, 5 bases at V and 1 base at J, with 14 bases in the middle. CDR3 protein: CASSRSGWANTEAFF. The DNA for the CDR3 is TGTGCCAGCAGTCGTTCGGGATGGGCGAACACTGAAGCTTTCTTT.

This chain connects TRBV5-3 to TRBJ2-7; D perhaps matches TRBD1 (6 bases). TRBV5-3 is an ORF; its function is uncertain. The CDR3 length is 14 residues. V was shortened by 4 bases and J by 0 bases, with 11 bases between the two germline ends. The CDR3 DNA sequence: TGTGCCAGAAGCCGGACAGCCTACTCCTACGAGCAGTACTTC. This sequence encodes CARSRTAYSYEQYF.

The chain recombines TRBV6-5 with TRBJ2-7; 13 bases are a match to TRBD2. Germline V gives CDR1 MNHEY, CDR2 SVGAGI. The CDR3 has 14 amino acids. Trimming removed 8 bases from V and 3 bases from J; junction bases left unmatched: 4. The CDR3 DNA reads TGTGCCAGCGGGCGGACTAGCGGGGGCTACGAGCAGTACTTC. It is translated as CASGRTSGGYEQYF.